The 6 T cell receptor beta chains below all came from one sample that was sequenced in a study of blood T cell repertoires in COVID-19. The assay was immunoSEQ multiplex PCR, and TCRdb's table has in-frame clones only and misses some. The data show some 110,000 clones, with 82% seen just once and 3.5% to 5.5% held by the top ten. The specimen was peripheral blood. Receptors originate from a woman aged 70-85 years with acute or convalescent COVID-19.

V usage is TRBV4-1 and J usage is TRBJ1-3; D uncertain. The CDR3 consists of 19 residues. V was shortened by 4 bases and J by 0 bases, with 22 bases between the two germline ends. Germline assignment: CDR1 MGHRA and CDR2 YSYEKL. The CDR3 DNA follows: TGCGCCAGCAGCCCGAGAGTATTTTTAAGTACCCCCTCTGGAAACACCATATATTTT. This codes for CASSPRVFLSTPSGNTIYF.

V usage is TRBV6-1 and J usage is TRBJ1-1; maybe TRBD1 (6 bases). The germline gives CDR1 MNHNS, CDR2 SASEGT. CDR3 length: 16 amino acids. With 3 bases removed from V and 2 bases from J, the gap between germline ends came to 16 bases. The CDR3 here is CASSDPFRGLNTEAFF. For the CDR3, the DNA is TGTGCCAGCAGTGACCCATTCAGGGGTTTAAACACTGAAGCTTTCTTT.

This chain joins TRBV6-5 and TRBJ2-1, with D maybe TRBD2 (5 bases). V was clipped by 3 bases and J by 0 bases, with 9 bases between them. The CDR3 runs to 15 residues. Germline V gives CDR1 MNHEY, CDR2 SVGAGI. The CDR3 nucleotides are TGTGCCAGCAGTTATCGGGGAAGCTCCTACAATGAGCAGTTCTTC. Residues: CASSYRGSSYNEQFF.

A word on this clone: Germline is not matched at one junction end, which may reflect a read error. The V gene is TRBV3-1 (or the pseudogene TRBV3-2), the J gene TRBJ1-2, with D possibly being TRBD1 (5 bases). The germline gives CDR1 LGHDT, CDR2 YNNKEL (reference sequence). The CDR3 is 12 amino acids. In DNA, the CDR3 is TGTGCCAGCAGCCAAGATTATCAGGGCCCTACTTTC. Encoded protein: CASSQDYQGPTF.

This chain joins TRBV5-4 and TRBJ2-5, with TRBD1 matching over 7 bases. The V gene end was trimmed by 4 bases and the J gene end by 5 bases; junction bases not matched to a gene: 5. This CDR3 spans 13 amino acids. Germline V gives CDR1 SGHNT, CDR2 YYREEE (reference sequence). CDR3 nucleotide sequence: TGTGCCAGCAGCGCCGACAGGGAGGAGACCCAGTACTTC. Protein sequence: CASSADREETQYF.

The chain uses TRBV9 and TRBJ1-4; a weak D match, TRBD1 (6 bases). Germline CDR1 and CDR2: SGDLS and YYNGEE. With 2 bases removed from V and 7 bases from J, the gap between germline ends came to 15 bases. This CDR3 has 15 amino acids. This chain's CDR3 is CASSVRQVSSEKLFF. In DNA form, the CDR3 reads TGTGCCAGCAGCGTTCGACAGGTATCGAGTGAAAAACTGTTTTTT.